This T cell receptor (beta chain) originates from a study of cytomegalovirus exposure and HLA in healthy donors. Study-wide points: The study recorded about 150 TCR beta chains that were cytomegalovirus-associated. When a later analysis was performed, an Asian-associated ancestry cluster reportedly had fewer N-insertions than the approximately 700-donor mean. Later analysis associated a missense DCLRE1C variant with TCR beta V- and J-gene trimming.

Germline lookup yields CDR1 SNHLY and CDR2 FYNNEI. The ends were cut back, 7 bases at V and 4 bases at J, with 16 bases in the middle. The CDR3 covers 15 residues. Primers: 60 Vbeta forward and 13 Jbeta reverse. Libraries were prepared by immunoSEQ multiplex PCR; TCRdb keeps only in-frame clonotypes and omits some of them. The sample lists some 180,000 clones; roughly 8.7% were seen once. The sample holds a few counts of this clone. Its antigen is not identified. What was sequenced was PBMCs. The genes are TRBV2 and TRBJ1-4, with unresolved D. The sequence was collected from a woman in her 30s in good health and CMV-seropositive. The CDR3 spells CASIRRQVFNEKLFF. In DNA form, the CDR3 reads TGTGCCAGCATCCGTCGGCAGGTCTTTAATGAAAAACTGTTTTTT. The whole variable domain, remainder taken from reference TRBV2 and TRBJ1-4, is EPEVTQTPSHQVTQMGQEVILRCVPISNHLYFYWYRQILGQKVEFLVSFYNNEISEKSEIFDDQFSVERPDGSNFTLKIRSTKLEDSAMYFCASIRRQVFNEKLFFGSGTQLSVL.